The clone carrying this T cell receptor beta chain has ten or more counts. Its target is not known. The germline gives CDR1 SGHVS, CDR2 FQNEAQ. Trimming took 4 bases from V and 6 from J, leaving 13 bases between them. The CDR3 loop spans 14 amino acids. TCRdb re-derived calls from the multiplex PCR reads in MiXCR, one entry per CDR3 protein. This table holds 150,000 to 250,000 distinct CDR3 sequences, over 25% found once. Samples came from axillary lymph nodes draining the breast cancer. These data come from a study of breast tumors, draining lymph nodes, adjacent tissues. Whole-study results and caveats: Most tumor T cells seemingly derive from lymph node, then expand in tumor.

This receptor was obtained from a female donor with breast cancer. Some clones in this sample may be carry-over from other donors' samples. Input material: axillary lymph node tissue. The chain combines TRBV7-8 with TRBJ1-5, with no clear D. Here the CDR3 DNA reads TGTGCCAGCAGCTCCGCGGCAGGCGGTCAGCCCCAGCATTTT. Its translation: CASSSAAGGQPQHF.